These 7 T cell receptor beta chains came from one sample sequenced in a study of tumor-infiltrating lymphocytes in primary liver carcinoma. Blood RNA came from unsorted whole blood; germline DNA was also extracted. TCR beta cDNA was reverse-transcribed from about 500 ng of total RNA. The reaction used a constant-region primer and ProtoScript II reverse transcriptase. Slightly modified ARM-PCR with three nested multiplex PCR rounds yielded TCR beta libraries. TRBV1-TRBV30 forward primers paired with a C-beta reverse primer drove the first two PCR rounds, ten to eleven cycles each. TCRdb analysed the multiplex PCR reads with MiXCR anew, one entry per CDR3 protein. This sample has almost 200,000 distinct CDR3 sequences, with around 60% found just once. The source material was peripheral blood. Receptors were obtained from a woman in her fifties or sixties with primary liver carcinoma and hepatitis B virus infection.

On this clonotype: Since the CDR3 does not end with the conserved phenylalanine or tryptophan, this likely comes from a read error. J is TRBJ1-1 and V is TRBV4-2; D is unresolved. Germline assignment: CDR1 LGHNA and CDR2 YNFKEQ. V was cut by 0 bases and J by 5 bases, with 13 bases left in between. The CDR3 consists of 15 residues. CDR3 in DNA: TGTGCCAGCAGCCAAGACGGTAACATGGTTACTGAAGCTTTCCTT. The encoded protein is CASSQDGNMVTEAFL.

In this sample, this clonotype turned up a few times. This chain connects TRBV2 to TRBJ2-1; 12 nucleotides match TRBD2. CDR3 length equals 16 residues. Trimming cost V 6 bases and J 3 bases; bases outside gene matches: 6. Germline CDR1 reads SNHLY; CDR2 reads FYNNEI. The CDR3 nucleotides are TGTGCCAGCAGGGGACTAGCGGGCCTCAACTACAATGAGCAGTTCTTC. It codes for CASRGLAGLNYNEQFF.

This clonotype was seen a handful of times. A much larger clone lies a single base off, so this may be a read error. The gene calls are TRBV6-1 and TRBJ2-1; no definite D call. This CDR3 comprises 11 residues. Germline lookup yields CDR1 MNHNS and CDR2 SASEGT. Trimming removed 1 base from V and 12 bases from J, with 7 bases in between. In DNA form, the CDR3 reads TGTGCCAGCAGTGAAGGCTTTGTGCAGTTCTTC. Its protein is CASSEGFVQFF.

As for this clonotype: A much larger clone differs by one base, so this may be a read error. Here the CDR3 omits its conserved ending phenylalanine or tryptophan, so a read error is the likely source. The chain recombines TRBV4-1 with TRBJ2-7; D may match TRBD1 or TRBD2 (5 bases each). The V end was cut by 5 bases, the J end by 0 bases, with 17 bases between. CDR3 size: 16 residues. Per germline, CDR1 MGHRA and CDR2 YSYEKL. The CDR3 nucleotides read TGCGCCAGCAGCTCACGGGGTGGGGCGAGCTCCTACGAGCAGTACCTC. Its protein is CASSSRGGASSYEQYL.

This clonotype showed up just once. The chain links TRBV10-3 to TRBJ2-1, with TRBD2 identical over 7 bases. Germline V gene lookup returns CDR1 ENHRY and CDR2 SYGVKD. Unmatched junction bases numbered 6, after V lost 2 bases and J lost 2 bases. The CDR3 has 16 amino acids. CDR3 in amino acids: CAISERTGTTYNEQFF. DNA for the CDR3: TGTGCCATCAGTGAGCGAACCGGGACTACCTACAATGAGCAGTTCTTC.

Turning to this clonotype: A read error may be the cause here, since a much bigger clone is one base away. The chain is built from TRBV28 and TRBJ1-4; D is perhaps TRBD1 (5 bases). Trimming shortened V by 11 bases and J by 0 bases, and 16 bases separated the two germline ends. Looked up from germline, CDR1 is MDHEN and CDR2 is SYDVKM. The CDR3 has 15 amino acids. The CDR3 DNA follows: TGTGCCTGCGTTGCGGGAGGGGCAACTAATGAAAAACTGTTTTTT. This gives the protein CACVAGGATNEKLFF.

This clonotype was picked up a small number of times. The chain couples TRBV15 to TRBJ2-1; tentatively, D is TRBD2 (6 bases). CDR3 length: 13 residues. The V end lost 3 bases, the J end lost 8 bases, and 11 bases lay between the germline ends. Germline V lookup: CDR1 LNHNV, CDR2 YYDKDF (reference sequence). The CDR3 region is CATSSNSGDEQFF. The CDR3 DNA reads TGTGCCACCAGCAGCAATAGCGGCGATGAGCAGTTCTTC. Drawing the rest from reference TRBV15 and TRBJ2-1, the complete variable domain is DAMVIQNPRYQVTQFGKPVTLSCSQTLNHNVMYWYQQKSSQAPKLLFHYYDKDFNNEADTPDNFQSRRPNTSFCFLDIRSPGLGDTAMYLCATSSNSGDEQFFGPGTRLTVL.